This T cell receptor beta chain was identified during a study of shared clonotypes between healthy human individuals. About the research overall: A donor's plate count was three for CD4 naive and three for CD4 memory; CD8 naive had two and CD8 memory one.

Clones were read by immunoSEQ multiplex PCR, and TCRdb kept only the in-frame ones, dropping some. The sample has a few million clones, roughly 93% seen once. This clone has more than one count but fewer than ten. Other DNA variants within this sample encode the same CDR3. Sequenced sample: naive CD4+ T cells from PBMCs. Subset meaning: CD45RA+ positively selected. The TCR originated in a man between 18 and 29 years old in good health. Some clones in this sample may be carry-over from other donors' samples.

CDR3 sequence: CASSYEADNQPQHF. The CDR3 bases are TGTGCCAGCAGTTACGAGGCGGACAATCAGCCCCAGCATTTT. The chain couples TRBV6-6 to TRBJ1-5; no definite D call. CDR1 and CDR2 (germline): MNHNY, SVGAGI (reference sequence). V was clipped by 2 bases and J by 3 bases, with 8 bases between them. CDR3 length equals 14 residues.